This TCR beta chain emerged from a study of beta chain features in type 1 diabetes. Looking at the study overall: All samples yielded 85 million to 130 million examined sorted cells.

General study points: The analysis here could not establish whether HLA type shapes TCRB rearrangement.

Expressed TCRB transcripts were sequenced because the isolated RNA had all been reverse transcribed beforehand. The repertoire was sequenced with immunoSEQ multiplex PCR; TCRdb's copy has only in-frame clones and lacks some. The table shows 330,000 or so clones, with roughly a fifth occurring only once. To note about this clone: Its specificity is unknown.

The CDR3 runs 14 residues. CDR1 and CDR2 from the germline V gene are MNHEY and SMNVEV (reference sequence). Trimming took 4 bases from V and 5 from J, leaving 12 bases between them. The source of this sequence is a woman under 30 in good health. Sequencing used naive CD4+ T cells from blood. This chain connects TRBV27 to TRBJ1-5; weak D call: TRBD1 (6 bases). The CDR3 reads CASSSSGADQPQHF. DNA for the CDR3: TGTGCCAGCAGTTCATCAGGGGCCGATCAGCCCCAGCATTTT.